This TCR beta chain was documented in a study of cytomegalovirus exposure and HLA in healthy donors. In germline, CDR1 is SGHNT, CDR2 YYREEE (reference sequence). The V gene lost 4 bases and the J gene lost 2 bases, with 11 bases spanning the gap. This CDR3 is built from 14 residues. PCR employed 60 Vbeta and 13 Jbeta primers. In the original workflow: Around 10 million of the approximately 80 million unique TCR beta chains counted in a later analysis were shared. The assay was immunoSEQ multiplex PCR, and TCRdb's table has in-frame clones only and misses some. D and trimming come from the DNA, and the V and J calls and clone size come from that table. There are more than 25,000 clones in the sample; 62% occur only once, and roughly 45% lies in the top ten. A note on this clone: Antigen unknown.

General study results and limits: A later analysis found common viral pathogens apparently linked to several of the most significant clusters. What was likely a sequencing artifact was a cluster of highly shared sequence variants.

This clonotype originated in a male donor in good health and CMV-seropositive. The sample was PBMCs. This chain connects TRBV5-4 to TRBJ2-3; D perhaps matches TRBD2 (6 bases). CDR3 region: CASSKGGDTDTQYF. CDR3 nucleotide sequence: TGTGCCAGCAGCAAAGGAGGGGACACAGATACGCAGTATTTT. The full variable domain, its missing parts supplied by reference TRBV5-4 and TRBJ2-3, is ETGVTQSPTHLIKTRGQQVTLRCSSQSGHNTVSWYQQALGQGPQFIFQYYREEENGRGNFPPRFSGLQFPNYSSELNVNALELDDSALYLCASSKGGDTDTQYFGPGTRLTVL.